These 22 T cell receptor beta chains were all obtained from the same sample, sequenced in a study of Ad26.COV2.S vaccination and SARS-CoV-2 variants. Sequencing was performed with immunoSEQ multiplex PCR; in TCRdb, only in-frame clones are kept and a portion is missing. The sample contains about 480,000 clones, 87% of which appear only once. Treatment of the sample: about 20 received Ad26.COV2.S at low or high dose, single or two shots; about 5 received placebo; per-sample allocation not given. Specimens were obtained on day 63 following the first vaccine or placebo injection. The input for sequencing was peripheral blood, taken in a trial of Ad26.COV2.S vaccine versus placebo. Receptors originate from a person aged 18-65 years who received the Ad26.COV2.S COVID-19 vaccine or a placebo.

The sample holds one count of this clone. The CDR3 DNA sequence: TGCGCCAGCAGCAAAGGGCTAGCGGGCCCATCCTACAATGAGCAGTTCTTC. This encodes CASSKGLAGPSYNEQFF. V is TRBV10-1 and J is TRBJ2-1; 8 nucleotides line up with TRBD2. The V segment lost 6 bases and the J segment 1 base; nucleotides outside the gene matches: 11. CDR3 size: 17 residues. Germline lookup yields CDR1 WNHNN and CDR2 SYGVQD (reference sequence).

There are a few counts of this clone. V and J are TRBV19 and TRBJ1-2, with 11 bases fitting TRBD1. Germline values: CDR1 LNHDA, CDR2 SQIVND (reference sequence). This CDR3 is built from 15 residues. Germline trimming cut 9 bases from V and 4 bases from J; bases unmatched to any gene: 10. Written as DNA, the CDR3 is TGTGCCAGCACAGGACAGGGGGCATCAGGCTATGGCTACACCTTC. Translating it yields CASTGQGASGYGYTF.

This clone has only a few counts. The rearrangement joins TRBV5-1 to TRBJ2-2, with D hard to call. The CDR3 totals 15 residues. V dropped 0 bases and J dropped 1 base, with 7 bases sitting between them. The germline gives CDR1 SGHRS, CDR2 YFSETQ. The CDR3, as DNA: TGCGCCAGCAGCTTGGCCATGGGGAACACCGGGGAGCTGTTTTTT. The encoded protein is CASSLAMGNTGELFF. The full variable domain, its missing parts supplied by reference TRBV5-1 and TRBJ2-2, is KAGVTQTPRYLIKTRGQQVTLSCSPISGHRSVSWYQQTPGQGLQFLFEYFSETQRNKGNFPGRFSGRQFSNSRSEMNVSTLELGDSALYLCASSLAMGNTGELFFGEGSRLTVL.

V gene TRBV4-2 combines with J gene TRBJ2-5; D ambiguous. Trimming cost V 2 bases and J 2 bases, with 6 bases left between them. This CDR3 comprises 13 residues. CDR1 is LGHNA and CDR2 is YNFKEQ in the germline V gene. CDR3 in amino acids: CASSQTDQETQYF. CDR3 sequence (DNA): TGTGCCAGCAGCCAAACGGATCAAGAGACCCAGTACTTC.

J is TRBJ1-2 and V is TRBV29-1, with D unresolved. The CDR3 covers 13 residues. From germline, CDR1 is SQVTM and CDR2 ANQGSEA. Trimming took 5 bases from V and 5 from J, leaving 15 bases between them. CDR3 nucleotide sequence: TGCAGCGTTCAACTTAACCCAGGTTATGGCTACACCTTC. Amino acids: CSVQLNPGYGYTF.

The chain carries TRBV19 and TRBJ2-2, with a weak D call TRBD2 (6 bases). The V end was cut by 4 bases, the J end by 4 bases, with 13 bases between. The CDR3 contains 15 residues. The germline V gene has CDR1 LNHDA and CDR2 SQIVND (reference sequence). The CDR3 nucleotides are TGTGCCAGTAGTACTCCCGGGGAGGTCACCGGGGAGCTGTTTTTT. It codes for CASSTPGEVTGELFF.

The CDR3 bases are TGTGCCAGCAGCCCAAGGACGGACTCACCCCTCCACTTT. Residues: CASSPRTDSPLHF. V is TRBV11-2 and J is TRBJ1-6; D uncertain. Trimming removed 5 bases from V and 10 bases from J, with 12 bases in between. The CDR3 has 13 residues. Per germline, CDR1 SGHAT and CDR2 FQNNGV. The full variable domain, completed using reference TRBV11-2 and TRBJ1-6, is EAGVAQSPRYKIIEKRQSVAFWCNPISGHATLYWYQQILGQGPKLLIQFQNNGVVDDSQLPKDRFSAERLKGVDSTLKIQPAKLEDSAVYLCASSPRTDSPLHFGNGTRLTVT.

This clone came up a few times. V gene TRBV5-1 combines with J gene TRBJ2-2, with D maybe TRBD1 (5 bases). Germline assignment: CDR1 SGHRS and CDR2 YFSETQ. Trimming pared 4 bases from V and 0 bases from J, leaving 16 bases between. The CDR3 is made up of 17 amino acids. For the CDR3, the DNA is TGCGCCAGCAGCCGCACCAAGGGGTTAACGAACACCGGGGAGCTGTTTTTT. Its translation: CASSRTKGLTNTGELFF.

This rearrangement joins TRBV27 to TRBJ2-1; the match to TRBD2 covers 8 bases. The CDR3 runs 14 residues. Germline assignment: CDR1 MNHEY and CDR2 SMNVEV (reference sequence). V lost 6 bases, J lost 4 bases, and 5 bases stayed unmatched. The CDR3 sequence: CASSRGGIYNEQFF. The CDR3 coding sequence is TGTGCCAGCAGCCGGGGGGGGATTTACAATGAGCAGTTCTTC.

The chain is built from TRBV7-2 and TRBJ2-1; perhaps TRBD2 as D (6 bases). The V end lost 6 bases, the J end lost 4 bases, and 16 bases lay between the germline ends. Germline CDR1 is SGHTA and CDR2 is FQGNSA. The CDR3 runs to 15 residues. The DNA for the CDR3 is TGTGCCAGCAGGCCTCCTGGCGGGAAATACAATGAGCAGTTCTTC. This translates into CASRPPGGKYNEQFF.

The chain has TRBV10-3 and TRBJ1-5; D may be TRBD1 (5 bases). CDR3 size: 14 residues. The germline V and J ends were trimmed by 10 bases and 0 bases, with 13 bases remaining between them. Germline assignment: CDR1 ENHRY and CDR2 SYGVKD. The CDR3 here is CASAGENSNQPQHF. CDR3 nucleotides: TGTGCCAGCGCGGGGGAAAATAGCAATCAGCCCCAGCATTTT.

As for this clone: Other DNA sequences from this sample encode an identical CDR3 as well. J is TRBJ1-1 and V is TRBV28; possible D gene TRBD1, 5 bases. Germline CDR1 is MDHEN and CDR2 is SYDVKM. The CDR3 has 12 residues. Trimming took 1 base from V and 9 from J, leaving 9 bases between them. CDR3 nucleotides: TGTGCCAGCAGTTTATTGGGGGGAAAAGCTTTCTTT. Translation: CASSLLGGKAFF.

This clone was seen a handful of times. V is TRBV5-1 and J is TRBJ2-7; TRBD2 aligns across 10 bases. CDR1 is SGHRS and CDR2 is YFSETQ in the germline V gene. J gave up 7 bases and V 2 bases, and 3 bases lay outside the gene matches. This CDR3 comprises 13 residues. Written as DNA, the CDR3 is TGCGCCAGCAGCTTAGCGGGAGGGCTTGAGCAGTACTTC. It specifies CASSLAGGLEQYF.

This chain uses TRBV20-1 with TRBJ2-7; D is uncertain. V lost 2 bases and J 2 bases, leaving 4 bases between the germline ends. Germline values: CDR1 DFQATT, CDR2 SNEGSKA (reference sequence). The CDR3 runs 11 residues. The CDR3 loop is CSARFPYEQYF. The DNA of the CDR3 is TGCAGTGCTAGATTTCCCTACGAGCAGTACTTC.

This sequence joins TRBV10-3 and TRBJ1-1; D may be TRBD1 (6 bases). Trimming shortened V by 6 bases and J by 2 bases, and 10 bases separated the two germline ends. Per the germline V gene, CDR1 is ENHRY and CDR2 is SYGVKD. CDR3 length: 13 amino acids. For the CDR3, the DNA is TGTGCCATCAGGGTACAGGGTAACACTGAAGCTTTCTTT. It codes for CAIRVQGNTEAFF.

The table lists this clone with a few counts. The chain carries TRBV24-1 and TRBJ2-7, with a weak D call TRBD2 (5 bases). The length of the CDR3 is 13 residues. Trimming stripped 5 bases from V and 3 bases from J, with 10 bases between. Germline V gene data show CDR1 as KGHDR and CDR2 as SFDVKD. This CDR3 is CATSGEGFYEQYF. Here the CDR3 DNA reads TGTGCCACCAGTGGAGAGGGCTTCTACGAGCAGTACTTC.

This chain uses TRBV28 with TRBJ2-1; D perhaps matches TRBD2 (6 bases). Trimming pared 1 base from V and 4 bases from J, leaving 20 bases between. Germline V gives CDR1 MDHEN, CDR2 SYDVKM. The CDR3 has 18 residues. The CDR3 nucleotides read TGTGCCAGCAGTTTATCCAGTGGCGGGGTGGGGAATTACAATGAGCAGTTCTTC. Its translation: CASSLSSGGVGNYNEQFF.

V gene TRBV7-3 combines with J gene TRBJ2-7; a possible D gene is TRBD2 (6 bases). The ends were cut back, 3 bases at V and 6 bases at J, with 9 bases in the middle. The CDR3 totals 12 residues. Germline V lookup: CDR1 SGHTA, CDR2 FQGTGA. CDR3 DNA: TGTGCCAGCAGCTTGAGGGGAGGCGAGCAGTACTTC. Translation gives CASSLRGGEQYF.

The J gene is TRBJ2-1, the V gene TRBV6-2 or TRBV6-3, with 9 bases aligning to TRBD2. This CDR3 spans 15 amino acids. The V segment lost 2 bases and the J segment 4 bases; nucleotides outside the gene matches: 3. Per the germline V gene, CDR1 is MNHEY and CDR2 is SVGEGT. CDR3: CASSYTSGQYNEQFF. The CDR3 DNA reads TGTGCCAGCAGTTACACTAGCGGGCAATACAATGAGCAGTTCTTC.

This sequence joins TRBV11-2 and TRBJ2-1; a weak D match, TRBD1 (7 bases). The V gene lost 5 bases and the J gene lost 3 bases, with 11 bases spanning the gap. Germline V gene sequence: CDR1 SGHAT, CDR2 FQNNGV. The CDR3 spans 14 residues. DNA of the CDR3: TGTGCCAGCAGCGCGGGACAGATCTACAATGAGCAGTTCTTC. Amino acid sequence: CASSAGQIYNEQFF.

J is TRBJ2-3 and V is TRBV19; TRBD2 might be the D (5 bases). This CDR3 comprises 18 residues. Between the trimmed V and J ends, which lost 1 base and 2 bases, there was a span of 19 bases. The germline V gene encodes CDR1 LNHDA and CDR2 SQIVND (reference sequence). The CDR3 protein is CASSIAPAARRNTDTQYF. The CDR3 nucleotides are TGTGCCAGTAGTATAGCTCCCGCTGCCCGGAGGAACACAGATACGCAGTATTTT.

The CDR3 sequence is CASRVQGDRGGTEAFF. The DNA of the CDR3 is TGTGCCAGCAGGGTCCAGGGGGATCGGGGCGGGACTGAAGCTTTCTTT. The chain recombines TRBV2 with TRBJ1-1; 7 nucleotides match TRBD1. Trimming cost V 6 bases and J 5 bases; bases outside gene matches: 15. Germline V gene data show CDR1 as SNHLY and CDR2 as FYNNEI. CDR3 length equals 16 residues.